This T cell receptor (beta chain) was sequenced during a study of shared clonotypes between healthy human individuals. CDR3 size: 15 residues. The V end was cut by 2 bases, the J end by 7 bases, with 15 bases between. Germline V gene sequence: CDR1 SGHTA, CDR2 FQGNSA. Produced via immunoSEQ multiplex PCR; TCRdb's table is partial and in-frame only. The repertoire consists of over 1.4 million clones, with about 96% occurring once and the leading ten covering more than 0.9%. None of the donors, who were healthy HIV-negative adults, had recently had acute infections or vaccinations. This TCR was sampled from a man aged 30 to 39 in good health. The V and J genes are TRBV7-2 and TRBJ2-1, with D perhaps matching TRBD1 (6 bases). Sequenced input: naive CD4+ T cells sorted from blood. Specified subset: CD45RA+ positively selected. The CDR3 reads CASSLSTGYWNEQFF. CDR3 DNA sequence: TGTGCCAGCAGCTTATCTACAGGGTACTGGAATGAGCAGTTCTTC.